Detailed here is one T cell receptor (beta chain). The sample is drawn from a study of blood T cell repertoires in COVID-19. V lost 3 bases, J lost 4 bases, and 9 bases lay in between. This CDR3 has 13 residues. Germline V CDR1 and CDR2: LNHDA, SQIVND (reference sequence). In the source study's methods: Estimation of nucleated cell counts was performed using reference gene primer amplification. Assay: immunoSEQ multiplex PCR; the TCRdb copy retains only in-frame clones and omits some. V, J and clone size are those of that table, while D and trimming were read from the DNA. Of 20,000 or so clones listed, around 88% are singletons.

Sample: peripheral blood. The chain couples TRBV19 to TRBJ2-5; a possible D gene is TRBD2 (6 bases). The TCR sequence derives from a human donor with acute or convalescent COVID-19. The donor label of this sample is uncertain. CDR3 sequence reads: CASSIRGGETQYF. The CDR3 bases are TGTGCCAGTAGTATCCGGGGAGGAGAGACCCAGTACTTC.